Sequencing of this T cell receptor (beta chain) was carried out in a study of shared clonotypes between healthy human individuals. Here immunoSEQ multiplex PCR was the method, and the copy in TCRdb shows in-frame clones only, minus some. Here the sample spans about 1 million clones, 60% to 80% being singletons. V lost 0 bases and J 5 bases, leaving 14 bases between the germline ends. Germline V CDR1 and CDR2: SGDLS, YYNGEE. This CDR3 has 15 amino acids. The chain carries TRBV9 and TRBJ2-5; D may correspond to TRBD1 or TRBD2 (5 bases each). Sequencing was carried out using memory CD4+ T cells sorted from blood. Documented subset: CD45RA-negative fraction. The TCR sequence derives from a man in his late teens or twenties in good health. CDR3 nucleotide sequence: TGTGCCAGCAGCGTAGACCCGGGACGCGCGGAGACCCAGTACTTC. Protein sequence: CASSVDPGRAETQYF.